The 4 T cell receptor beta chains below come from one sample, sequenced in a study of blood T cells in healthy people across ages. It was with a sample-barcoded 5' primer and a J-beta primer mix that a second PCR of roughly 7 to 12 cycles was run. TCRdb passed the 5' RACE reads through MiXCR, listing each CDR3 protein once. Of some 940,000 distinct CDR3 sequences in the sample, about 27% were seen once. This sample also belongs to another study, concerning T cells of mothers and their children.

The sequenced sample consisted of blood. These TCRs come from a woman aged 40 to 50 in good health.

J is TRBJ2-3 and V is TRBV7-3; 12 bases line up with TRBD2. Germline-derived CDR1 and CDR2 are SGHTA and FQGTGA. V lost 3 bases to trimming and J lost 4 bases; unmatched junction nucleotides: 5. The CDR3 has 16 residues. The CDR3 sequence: CASSFLAGGPSDTQYF. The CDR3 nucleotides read TGTGCCAGCAGCTTTCTAGCGGGGGGGCCCTCAGATACGCAGTATTTT.

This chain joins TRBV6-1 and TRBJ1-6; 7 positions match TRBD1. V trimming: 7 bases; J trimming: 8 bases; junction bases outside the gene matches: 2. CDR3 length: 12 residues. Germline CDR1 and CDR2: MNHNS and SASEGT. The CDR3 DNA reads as TGTGCCAGCACAGGGGGGGATTCACCCCTCCACTTT. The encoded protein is CASTGGDSPLHF.

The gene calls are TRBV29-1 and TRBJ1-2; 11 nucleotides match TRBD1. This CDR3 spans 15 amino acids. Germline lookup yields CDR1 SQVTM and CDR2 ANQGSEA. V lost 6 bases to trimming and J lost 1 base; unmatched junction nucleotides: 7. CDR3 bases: TGCAGCGTAGGACAGGGGGCCTTTATTAACTATGGCTACACCTTC. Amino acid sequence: CSVGQGAFINYGYTF.

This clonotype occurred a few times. This CDR3 is CASSPLHKGTEAFF. The CDR3 bases are TGTGCCAGCAGCCCGCTACATAAGGGCACTGAAGCTTTCTTT. The rearrangement links TRBV7-2 to TRBJ1-1; D ambiguous. V lost 5 bases to trimming and J lost 4 bases, with 14 bases between them. The germline V gene has CDR1 SGHTA and CDR2 FQGNSA. The CDR3 is made up of 14 amino acids.